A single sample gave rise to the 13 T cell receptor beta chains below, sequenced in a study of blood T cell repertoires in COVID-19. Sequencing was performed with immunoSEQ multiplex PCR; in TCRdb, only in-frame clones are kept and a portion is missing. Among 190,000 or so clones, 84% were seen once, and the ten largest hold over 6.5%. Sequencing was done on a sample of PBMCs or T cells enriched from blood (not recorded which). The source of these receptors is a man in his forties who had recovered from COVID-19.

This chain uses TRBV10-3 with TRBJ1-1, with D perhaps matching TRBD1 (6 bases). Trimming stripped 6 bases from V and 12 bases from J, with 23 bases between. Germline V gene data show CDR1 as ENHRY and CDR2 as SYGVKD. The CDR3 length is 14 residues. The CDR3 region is CAIRHSDRSDSTFF. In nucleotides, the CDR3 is TGTGCCATCAGACACTCAGACAGGTCGGATTCAACTTTCTTT.

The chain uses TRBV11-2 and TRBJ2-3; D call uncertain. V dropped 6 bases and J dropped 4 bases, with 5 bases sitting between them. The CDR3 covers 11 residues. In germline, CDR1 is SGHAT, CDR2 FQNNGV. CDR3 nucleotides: TGTGCCAGCAGGGGCGCAGATACGCAGTATTTT. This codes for CASRGADTQYF.

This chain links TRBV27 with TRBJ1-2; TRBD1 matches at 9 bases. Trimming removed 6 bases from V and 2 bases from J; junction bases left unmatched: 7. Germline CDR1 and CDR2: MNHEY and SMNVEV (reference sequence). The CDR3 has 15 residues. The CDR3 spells CASSPDRGRNYGYTF. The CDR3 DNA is TGTGCCAGCAGCCCGGACAGGGGAAGAAACTATGGCTACACCTTC.

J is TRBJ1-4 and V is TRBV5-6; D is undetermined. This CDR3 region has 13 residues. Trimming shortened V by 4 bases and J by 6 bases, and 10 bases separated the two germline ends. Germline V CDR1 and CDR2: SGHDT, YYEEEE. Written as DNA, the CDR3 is TGTGCCAGCAGCCCCGGAGGGCATGAAAAACTGTTTTTT. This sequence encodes CASSPGGHEKLFF.

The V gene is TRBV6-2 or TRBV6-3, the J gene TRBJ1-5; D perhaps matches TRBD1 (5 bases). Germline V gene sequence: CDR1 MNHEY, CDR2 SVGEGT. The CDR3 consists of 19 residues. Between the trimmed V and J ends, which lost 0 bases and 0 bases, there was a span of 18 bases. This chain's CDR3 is CASSYSSLGGTLSNQPQHF. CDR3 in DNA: TGTGCCAGCAGTTACTCGAGCTTAGGAGGGACTCTTAGCAATCAGCCCCAGCATTTT.

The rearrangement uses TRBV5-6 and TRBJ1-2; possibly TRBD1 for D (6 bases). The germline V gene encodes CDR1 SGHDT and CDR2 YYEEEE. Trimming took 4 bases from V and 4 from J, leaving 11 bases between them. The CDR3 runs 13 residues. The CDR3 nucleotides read TGTGCCAGCAGCGGGAGAGGGGGCTATGGCTACACCTTC. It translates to CASSGRGGYGYTF.

The CDR3 reads CSVKAGVNQPQHF. In nucleotides, the CDR3 is TGCAGCGTTAAAGCAGGGGTTAATCAGCCCCAGCATTTT. The chain recombines TRBV29-1 with TRBJ1-5; possibly TRBD1 for D (6 bases). CDR1 is SQVTM and CDR2 is ANQGSEA in the germline V gene. Trimming stripped 5 bases from V and 4 bases from J, with 12 bases between. This CDR3 comprises 13 residues.

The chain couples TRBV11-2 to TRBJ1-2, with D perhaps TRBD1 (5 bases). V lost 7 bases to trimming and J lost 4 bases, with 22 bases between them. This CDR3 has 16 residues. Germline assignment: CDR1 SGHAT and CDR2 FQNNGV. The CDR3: CASTGRSQGMSYGYTF. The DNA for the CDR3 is TGTGCCAGCACCGGAAGGTCGCAGGGTATGAGCTATGGCTACACCTTC.

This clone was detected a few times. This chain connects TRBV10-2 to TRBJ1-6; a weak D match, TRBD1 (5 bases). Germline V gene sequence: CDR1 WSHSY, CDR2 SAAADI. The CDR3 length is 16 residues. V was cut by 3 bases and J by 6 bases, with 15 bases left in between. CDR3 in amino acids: CASSDRVAKSNSPLHF. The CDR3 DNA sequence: TGCGCCAGCAGTGACAGGGTCGCTAAAAGTAATTCACCCCTCCACTTT.

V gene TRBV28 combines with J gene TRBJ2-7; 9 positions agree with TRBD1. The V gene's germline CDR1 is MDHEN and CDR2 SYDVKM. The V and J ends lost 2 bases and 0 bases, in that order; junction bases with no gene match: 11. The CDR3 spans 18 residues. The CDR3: CASSLKLTGTGISYEQYF. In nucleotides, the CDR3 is TGTGCCAGCAGTTTAAAATTAACCGGGACAGGGATCTCCTACGAGCAGTACTTC.

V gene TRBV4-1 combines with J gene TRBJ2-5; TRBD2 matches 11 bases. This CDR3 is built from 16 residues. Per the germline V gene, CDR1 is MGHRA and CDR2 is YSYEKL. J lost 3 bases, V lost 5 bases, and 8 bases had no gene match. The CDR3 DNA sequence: TGCGCCAGCAGCAAAATTCCGGGACTAGCGGAAGAGACCCAGTACTTC. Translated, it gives CASSKIPGLAEETQYF.

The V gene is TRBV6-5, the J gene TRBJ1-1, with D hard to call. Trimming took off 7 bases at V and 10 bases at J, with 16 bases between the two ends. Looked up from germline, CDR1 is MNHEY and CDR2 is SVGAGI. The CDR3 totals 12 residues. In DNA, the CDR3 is TGTGCCAGCAATCACCGCGGGTCAGGAGCTTTCTTT. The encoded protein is CASNHRGSGAFF.

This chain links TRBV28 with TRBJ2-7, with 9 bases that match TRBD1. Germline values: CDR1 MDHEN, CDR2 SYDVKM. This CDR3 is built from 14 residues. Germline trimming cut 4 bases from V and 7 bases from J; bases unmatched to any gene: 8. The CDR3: CASSSGQGMEEQYF. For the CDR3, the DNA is TGTGCCAGCAGTTCGGGACAGGGAATGGAGGAGCAGTACTTC.